A single sample gave rise to the 25 T cell receptor beta chains below, sequenced in a study of blood T cell repertoires in COVID-19 (dated by TCRdb to the early 2020s). The library was obtained by the immunoSEQ multiplex PCR assay. TCRdb's version of the immuneACCESS table is confined to in-frame rearrangements and falls short of the full clone set. An unresolved V gene accounts for under half of the shortfall where checked; the remainder is of unknown origin. Recorded for this sample are over 250,000 clones; 80% to 90% of them occurred a single time. Clones ranked in the top ten supply roughly a tenth of the sample. The sequencing input was peripheral blood. These receptor sequences come from a woman between 70 and 85 years old with COVID-19, enrolled during active disease.

The chain joins TRBV27 to TRBJ2-3; D unresolved. Germline lookup yields CDR1 MNHEY and CDR2 SMNVEV (reference sequence). V was cut by 7 bases and J by 2 bases, with 10 bases left in between. This CDR3 comprises 13 residues. In nucleotides, the CDR3 is TGTGCCAGCACTAACCCCCTCACAGATACGCAGTATTTT. This codes for CASTNPLTDTQYF.

This sequence joins TRBV7-3 and TRBJ2-1, with a tentative D call TRBD2 (5 bases). V gave up 5 bases and J gave up 9 bases, with 14 bases separating them. The CDR3 covers 13 residues. The germline V gene encodes CDR1 SGHTA and CDR2 FQGTGA. CDR3 loop: CASSPTSEAEQFF. The CDR3, as DNA: TGTGCCAGCAGCCCCACCTCGGAGGCTGAGCAGTTCTTC.

The chain joins TRBV30 to TRBJ2-3; a weak D match, TRBD2 (6 bases). Germline V gene lookup returns CDR1 GTSNPN and CDR2 SVGIG (reference sequence). V was shortened by 0 bases and J by 8 bases, with 12 bases between the two germline ends. There are 13 residues in the CDR3. DNA of the CDR3: TGTGCCTGGAGTGTACGGGAGTCGGGTACGCAGTATTTT. It translates to CAWSVRESGTQYF. Looking up the rest from reference TRBV30 and TRBJ2-3 gives the full variable domain: SQTIHQWPATLVQPVGSPLSLECTVEGTSNPNLYWYRQAAGRGLQLLFYSVGIGQISSEVPQNLSASRPQDRQFILSSKKLLLSDSGFYLCAWSVRESGTQYFGPGTRLTVL.

The gene calls are TRBV7-9 and TRBJ1-2, with TRBD1 as a possible D gene (6 bases). The CDR3 consists of 15 residues. Trimming removed 1 base from V and 4 bases from J, with 13 bases in between. The germline V gene has CDR1 SEHNR and CDR2 FQNEAQ (reference sequence). The DNA for the CDR3 is TGTGCCAGCAGCTTAGTAGCAGGGGCCTCCTATGGCTACACCTTC. It encodes CASSLVAGASYGYTF.

This chain joins TRBV29-1 and TRBJ1-2; 9 nucleotides match TRBD1. There are 11 residues in the CDR3. J gave up 11 bases and V 5 bases, and 6 bases lay outside the gene matches. Per germline, CDR1 SQVTM and CDR2 ANQGSEA. The CDR3: CSVTGQGVYTF. The CDR3 DNA sequence: TGCAGCGTTACGGGACAGGGTGTTTACACCTTC.

This rearrangement joins TRBV6-5 to TRBJ1-3, with D perhaps matching TRBD1 (5 bases). The CDR3 sequence is 13 residues long. Deletions cut 6 bases from V and 4 bases from J, with 10 bases between. Germline loops: CDR1 MNHEY, CDR2 SVGAGI. In DNA form, the CDR3 reads TGTGCCAGCAGCCGGACAAGCGGAAACACCATATATTTT. The encoded protein is CASSRTSGNTIYF.

The chain has TRBV4-3 and TRBJ1-2; tentative D call: TRBD1 (6 bases). V dropped 3 bases and J dropped 6 bases, with 14 bases sitting between them. Germline V lookup: CDR1 LGHNA, CDR2 YSLEER. CDR3 length equals 14 residues. In DNA, the CDR3 is TGCGCCAGCAGCCAGCTACAGGGCTTTGATGGCTACACCTTC. This encodes CASSQLQGFDGYTF.

CDR3 residues: CASSSRLAGGSYEQYF. The CDR3 DNA reads as TGTGCCAGCAGCTCCCGACTAGCGGGAGGATCCTACGAGCAGTACTTC. This chain connects TRBV7-9 to TRBJ2-7, with 13 bases lining up with TRBD2. CDR1 and CDR2 from the germline V gene are SEHNR and FQNEAQ (reference sequence). The CDR3 runs 16 residues. V lost 4 bases to trimming and J lost 1 base; unmatched junction nucleotides: 4.

This clone was seen more than once but under ten times. The chain carries TRBV5-6 and TRBJ2-7; possibly TRBD1 for D (5 bases). CDR3 length: 12 residues. From germline, CDR1 is SGHDT and CDR2 YYEEEE. V lost 4 bases to trimming and J lost 5 bases, with 10 bases between them. The CDR3 loop reads CASSEGVHEQYF. The DNA for the CDR3 is TGTGCCAGCAGCGAAGGGGTCCACGAGCAGTACTTC.

This clone has just one count. The gene calls are TRBV19 and TRBJ1-1, with 11 bases lining up with TRBD1. The germline gives CDR1 LNHDA, CDR2 SQIVND (reference sequence). The CDR3 has 14 amino acids. V lost 3 bases and J lost 4; bases outside the gene matches: 1. CDR3 sequence reads: CASSIGTGGTEAFF. In DNA, the CDR3 is TGTGCCAGTAGTATTGGGACAGGGGGCACTGAAGCTTTCTTT. The whole variable domain, filled in from reference TRBV19 and TRBJ1-1, reads DGGITQSPKYLFRKEGQNVTLSCEQNLNHDAMYWYRQDPGQGLRLIYYSQIVNDFQKGDIAEGYSVSREKKESFPLTVTSAQKNPTAFYLCASSIGTGGTEAFFGQGTRLTVV.

The chain joins TRBV7-3 to TRBJ2-3; no definite D call. CDR3 length equals 13 residues. Germline V gives CDR1 SGHTA, CDR2 FQGTGA. V shed 2 bases and J shed 4 bases, with 7 bases lying between them. The CDR3 coding sequence is TGTGCCAGCAGCTTATCTCTCGCAGATACGCAGTATTTT. This gives the protein CASSLSLADTQYF.

The rearrangement joins TRBV15 to TRBJ2-3; D gene uncertain. The V and J ends lost 0 bases and 4 bases respectively, with 11 bases between them. This CDR3 is 15 amino acids long. The germline gives CDR1 LNHNV, CDR2 YYDKDF (reference sequence). DNA of the CDR3: TGTGCCACCAGCAGAGATCCAAGAGCTGCAGATACGCAGTATTTT. Protein sequence: CATSRDPRAADTQYF. The full variable domain, in which reference TRBV15 and TRBJ2-3 provide the parts outside the CDR3, is DAMVIQNPRYQVTQFGKPVTLSCSQTLNHNVMYWYQQKSSQAPKLLFHYYDKDFNNEADTPDNFQSRRPNTSFCFLDIRSPGLGDTAMYLCATSRDPRAADTQYFGPGTRLTVL.

The DNA of the CDR3 is TGTGCCAGCAGGTTAAGGGGGAACAGCGGGAGGGCCTCCGGGGAGCTGTTTTTT. Its protein is CASRLRGNSGRASGELFF. The chain has TRBV27 and TRBJ2-2, with 10 bases lining up with TRBD2. The CDR3 covers 18 residues. Germline CDR1 is MNHEY and CDR2 is SMNVEV (reference sequence). V dropped 6 bases and J dropped 6; count of bases not matched to a gene: 16.

The chain joins TRBV6-5 to TRBJ1-2, with 7 nucleotides matching TRBD1. V was pared by 5 bases and J by 8 bases, with 14 bases of the junction left unmatched. Germline lookup yields CDR1 MNHEY and CDR2 SVGAGI. This CDR3 has 15 amino acids. Here the CDR3 DNA reads TGTGCCAGCAGTCTACACAGGGGCGCCCCGGACGGCTACACCTTC. Translating it yields CASSLHRGAPDGYTF.

V gene TRBV19 combines with J gene TRBJ2-2; 7 bases match TRBD1. Germline loops: CDR1 LNHDA, CDR2 SQIVND (reference sequence). The CDR3 runs to 14 residues. V trimming: 6 bases; J trimming: 2 bases; junction bases outside the gene matches: 3. CDR3 coding DNA: TGTGCCAGTAGGGACAGGTTAAACACCGGGGAGCTGTTTTTT. This encodes CASRDRLNTGELFF.

The chain is built from TRBV28 and TRBJ2-7; the D gene is possibly TRBD1 (6 bases). CDR1 is MDHEN and CDR2 is SYDVKM in the germline V gene. Trimming stripped 5 bases from V and 6 bases from J, with 11 bases between. The CDR3 loop spans 12 amino acids. CDR3 protein: CASSEPRGEQYF. Written as DNA, the CDR3 is TGTGCCAGCAGTGAACCCAGGGGCGAGCAGTACTTC.

V usage is TRBV2 and J usage is TRBJ2-7; 7 bases are shared with TRBD1. CDR3 length equals 13 residues. CDR1 and CDR2 (germline): SNHLY, FYNNEI. Trimming at V came to 6 bases and at J to 1 base, leaving 3 bases not matched to a gene. The CDR3 loop is CASRPGQSYEQYF. CDR3 in DNA: TGTGCCAGCAGGCCGGGACAGTCCTACGAGCAGTACTTC.

V is TRBV9 and J is TRBJ2-2, with 15 positions matching TRBD2. The ends lost 4 bases at V and 5 bases at J; junction bases unmatched: 12. This CDR3 is 19 amino acids long. Germline-derived CDR1 and CDR2 are SGDLS and YYNGEE. Here the CDR3 DNA reads TGTGCCAGCAGCAAAGCCGGGACTAGCGGGAGGTTGAAGACCGGGGAGCTGTTTTTT. Protein product: CASSKAGTSGRLKTGELFF.

The chain carries TRBV4-3 and TRBJ2-2, with no clear D. Trimming took off 3 bases at V and 1 base at J, with 9 bases between the two ends. This CDR3 is 15 amino acids long. CDR1 is LGHNA, CDR2 YSLEER, per germline. The CDR3 DNA reads TGCGCCAGCAGCCAGAAGCCCGGGAACACCGGGGAGCTGTTTTTT. Encoded protein: CASSQKPGNTGELFF.

The chain links TRBV28 to TRBJ2-1; 9 positions agree with TRBD2. With V trimmed by 6 bases and J by 2 bases, 5 bases remained unmatched. The CDR3 has 15 residues. Germline V CDR1 and CDR2: MDHEN, SYDVKM. CDR3 DNA: TGTGCCAGCAGGGTAGCGGGAGACACCTACAATGAGCAGTTCTTC. It specifies CASRVAGDTYNEQFF.

On this clone itself: The sample holds other DNA sequences that translate to the same CDR3. The chain combines TRBV29-1 with TRBJ2-1, with D possibly TRBD1 on 8 matching bases. This CDR3 region has 12 residues. Trimming shortened V by 5 bases and J by 7 bases, and 12 bases separated the two germline ends. Germline values: CDR1 SQVTM, CDR2 ANQGSEA. The CDR3: CSVKQGGNEQFF. The CDR3 nucleotides are TGCAGCGTTAAACAGGGGGGGAATGAGCAGTTCTTC.

This chain's CDR3 is CASSLTGQTNYGYTF. As DNA, the CDR3 is TGTGCCAGCAGCCTAACTGGACAGACTAACTATGGCTACACCTTC. The chain uses TRBV5-5 and TRBJ1-2; tentatively, D is TRBD1 (6 bases). The germline CDR1 and CDR2 sequences are SGHKS and YYEKEE (reference sequence). This CDR3 is built from 15 residues. The ends were cut back, 4 bases at V and 0 bases at J, with 13 bases in the middle.

The V call is TRBV28, the J call TRBJ1-5; the match to TRBD1 covers 7 bases. The germline V gene encodes CDR1 MDHEN and CDR2 SYDVKM. V shed 5 bases and J 8 bases; nucleotides not matched to a gene: 15. CDR3 size: 16 residues. CDR3 sequence reads: CASSPLGDPTGEPQHF. The CDR3 DNA follows: TGTGCCAGCAGTCCTCTTGGCGATCCAACAGGGGAGCCCCAGCATTTT.

This clone was detected only a few times. CDR3 DNA sequence: TGTGCCAGCAGCCATAGCACCGGACTAGCGGGTAGCGAGCAGTACTTC. This translates into CASSHSTGLAGSEQYF. The chain employs TRBV4-2 and TRBJ2-7; the match to TRBD2 covers 11 bases. V was pared by 3 bases and J by 6 bases, with 10 bases of the junction left unmatched. This CDR3 has 16 residues. CDR1 and CDR2 (germline): LGHNA, YNFKEQ.

This chain links TRBV5-4 with TRBJ2-5; D is perhaps TRBD1 (7 bases). The V end was cut by 4 bases, the J end by 2 bases, with 9 bases between. The CDR3 is 13 amino acids. The germline CDR1 and CDR2 sequences are SGHNT and YYREEE (reference sequence). Here the CDR3 reads CASSAGQQETQYF. CDR3 nucleotides: TGTGCCAGCAGCGCGGGACAGCAAGAGACCCAGTACTTC.